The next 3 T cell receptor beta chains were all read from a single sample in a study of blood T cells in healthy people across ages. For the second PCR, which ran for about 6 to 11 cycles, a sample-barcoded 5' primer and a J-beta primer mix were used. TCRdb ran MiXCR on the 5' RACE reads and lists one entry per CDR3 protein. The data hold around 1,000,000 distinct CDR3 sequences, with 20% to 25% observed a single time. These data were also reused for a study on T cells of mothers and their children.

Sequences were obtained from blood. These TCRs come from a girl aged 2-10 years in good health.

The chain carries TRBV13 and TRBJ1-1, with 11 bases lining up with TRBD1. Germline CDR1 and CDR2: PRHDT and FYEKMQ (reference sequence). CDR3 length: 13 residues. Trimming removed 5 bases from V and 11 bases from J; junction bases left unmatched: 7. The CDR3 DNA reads TGTGCCAGCAGCGTGGACAGGGGGCAGGTGGCTTTCTTT. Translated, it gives CASSVDRGQVAFF.

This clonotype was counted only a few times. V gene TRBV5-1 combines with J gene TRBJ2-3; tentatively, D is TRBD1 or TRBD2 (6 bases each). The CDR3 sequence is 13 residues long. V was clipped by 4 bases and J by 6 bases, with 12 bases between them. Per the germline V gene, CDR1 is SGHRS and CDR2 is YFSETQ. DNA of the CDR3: TGCGCCAGCAGCAGAGAAGGGGGGGATACGCAGTATTTT. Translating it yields CASSREGGDTQYF.

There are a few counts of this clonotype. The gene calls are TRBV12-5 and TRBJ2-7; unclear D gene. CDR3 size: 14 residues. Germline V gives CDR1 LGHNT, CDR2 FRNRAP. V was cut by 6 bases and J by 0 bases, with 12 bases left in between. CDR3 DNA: TGTGCTAGTGGGACCCTATACAGCTCCTACGAGCAGTACTTC. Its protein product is CASGTLYSSYEQYF. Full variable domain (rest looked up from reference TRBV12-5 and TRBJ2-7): DARVTQTPRHKVTEMGQEVTMRCQPILGHNTVFWYRQTMMQGLELLAYFRNRAPLDDSGMPKDRFSAEMPDATLATLKIQPSEPRDSAVYFCASGTLYSSYEQYFGPGTRLTVT.